This T cell receptor (beta chain) was identified during a study of identical twins. Template switching introduced a universal primer site, and the cDNA bore unique molecular identifiers. TCRdb reprocessed the 5' RACE reads via MiXCR and lists one record per CDR3 protein. The sample shows approximately 500,000 distinct CDR3 sequences, 20% to 25% of them seen only once. The junction had 11 bases not matched to a gene; V was cut back by 8 bases and J by 6 bases. Germline CDR1 MNHEY, CDR2 SVGEGT. This CDR3 has 15 amino acids. The same data also contributed to another study, on T cells expressing NK-cell markers. Per that paper: Seropositivity for HCMV was found in seven of the eight sequenced donors, with one seronegative. The use of an anti-gamma-delta TCR antibody, which was added in several experiments, restricted sorting to T cells expressing alpha-beta TCR.

Source material: CD4+ T cells sorted from blood. The chain has TRBV6-2 or TRBV6-3 and TRBJ2-4; 9 positions agree with TRBD1. The sequence came from a woman aged 18-29 years in good health. CDR3 in amino acids: CASGLWGQGVNIQYF. The CDR3 region has the DNA TGTGCCAGCGGCCTCTGGGGACAGGGCGTAAACATTCAGTACTTC.